Listed here are 8 T cell receptor beta chains from one sample, sequenced in a study of T cell clones after liver transplantation. Profiled with immunoSEQ multiplex PCR; TCRdb holds only in-frame clones, not every one. The repertoire holds tens of thousands of clones, with 70% to 80% as singletons. This specimen consisted of CD4+ T cells from blood, obtained at the approximately 16-month timepoint. The receptor set was obtained from a human patient who received a liver transplant. Some of the T cells might come from the graft donor.

The V and J genes are TRBV5-8 and TRBJ1-2; the D is unclear. CDR3 length: 12 residues. Trimming stripped 2 bases from V and 8 bases from J, with 10 bases between. Germline V CDR1 and CDR2: SGHTS, YDEGEE. The CDR3 bases are TGTGCCAGCAGCTTAGACATGGGAGGCTACACCTTC. Its protein is CASSLDMGGYTF.

The rearrangement uses TRBV11-3 and TRBJ1-2; D may be TRBD1 (5 bases). The CDR3 loop spans 15 amino acids. Germline V gene lookup returns CDR1 SGHNT and CDR2 YENEEA. Trimming pared 0 bases from V and 6 bases from J, leaving 14 bases between. The CDR3 loop is CASSLETQGNHGYTF. The CDR3 DNA sequence: TGTGCCAGCAGCTTAGAAACCCAGGGTAATCATGGCTACACCTTC.

This clone turned up a few times. The chain couples TRBV18 to TRBJ1-1; the D is unclear. The V gene's germline CDR1 is KGHSH and CDR2 LQKENI. The CDR3 runs to 13 residues. The ends were cut back, 5 bases at V and 1 base at J, with 8 bases in the middle. The CDR3 loop is CASSIGENTEAFF. In DNA form, the CDR3 reads TGTGCCAGCTCAATTGGGGAGAACACTGAAGCTTTCTTT.

The V and J genes are TRBV12-5 and TRBJ2-7; D ambiguous. The germline gives CDR1 LGHNT, CDR2 FRNRAP. The CDR3 consists of 16 residues. Trimming removed 2 bases at V and 0 bases at J, with 14 bases between. CDR3 DNA sequence: TGTGCTAGTGGTTTGACGACCCCAGGTTTCTCCTACGAGCAGTACGTC. It is translated as CASGLTTPGFSYEQYV.

The V call is TRBV6-5, the J call TRBJ2-1; TRBD2 matches at 8 bases. Germline V lookup: CDR1 MNHEY, CDR2 SVGAGI. The V segment lost 8 bases and the J segment 3 bases; nucleotides outside the gene matches: 6. This CDR3 comprises 14 residues. The CDR3 region has the DNA TGTGCCAGCGGGAGCGGGGGCCGCTACAATGAGCAGTTCTTC. Translating it yields CASGSGGRYNEQFF.

Only one count was recorded for this clone. The rearrangement uses TRBV7-2 and TRBJ2-5, with TRBD1 matching over 8 bases. V shed 3 bases, J shed 2 bases, and the junction held 5 bases outside the gene matches. The CDR3 consists of 15 residues. Per germline, CDR1 SGHTA and CDR2 FQGNSA. The CDR3 DNA reads TGTGCCAGCAGCTTTAACCAGGGGGCTCAAGAGACCCAGTACTTC. Amino acids: CASSFNQGAQETQYF. Drawing the rest from reference TRBV7-2 and TRBJ2-5, the complete variable domain is GAGVSQSPSNKVTEKGKDVELRCDPISGHTALYWYRQSLGQGLEFLIYFQGNSAPDKSGLPSDRFSAERTGGSVSTLTIQRTQQEDSAVYLCASSFNQGAQETQYFGPGTRLLVL.

The rearrangement joins TRBV6-5 to TRBJ2-5; 8 nucleotides agree with TRBD1. This CDR3 contains 14 residues. CDR1 and CDR2 (germline): MNHEY, SVGAGI. Germline trimming cut 6 bases from V and 2 bases from J; bases unmatched to any gene: 5. The CDR3 nucleotides read TGTGCCAGCAGGAGACAGGGGATACAAGAGACCCAGTACTTC. The encoded protein is CASRRQGIQETQYF.

In its sample, this clone was seen a few times. The genes are TRBV19 and TRBJ1-4, with a weak D call TRBD1 (6 bases). The V end was cut by 1 base, the J end by 8 bases, with 11 bases between. The CDR3 extends over 14 amino acids. Germline CDR1 is LNHDA and CDR2 is SQIVND (reference sequence). The chain's CDR3 is CASSIGGAREKLFF. The CDR3 DNA reads TGTGCCAGTAGTATAGGGGGGGCACGAGAAAAACTGTTTTTT.